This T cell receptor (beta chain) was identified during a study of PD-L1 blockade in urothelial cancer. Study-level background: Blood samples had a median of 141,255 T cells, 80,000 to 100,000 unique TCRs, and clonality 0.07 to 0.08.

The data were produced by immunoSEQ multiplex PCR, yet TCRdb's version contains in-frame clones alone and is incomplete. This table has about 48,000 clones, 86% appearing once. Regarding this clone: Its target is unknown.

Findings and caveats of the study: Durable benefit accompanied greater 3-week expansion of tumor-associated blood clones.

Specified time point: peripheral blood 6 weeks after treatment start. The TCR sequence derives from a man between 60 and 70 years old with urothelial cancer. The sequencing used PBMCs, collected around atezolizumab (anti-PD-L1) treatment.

CDR3 nucleotide sequence: TGTGCCAGCAGCTTACGTCCTCTCGGCGAGCAGTACTTC. This translates into CASSLRPLGEQYF. This chain links TRBV7-3 with TRBJ2-7; no definite D call. CDR3 length: 13 amino acids. CDR1 is SGHTA and CDR2 is FQGTGA in the germline V gene. V was pared by 2 bases and J by 6 bases, with 11 bases between. Supplemented by reference TRBV7-3 and TRBJ2-7, the full variable domain reads GAGVSQTPSNKVTEKGKYVELRCDPISGHTALYWYRQSLGQGPEFLIYFQGTGAADDSGLPNDRFFAVRPEGSVSTLKIQRTERGDSAVYLCASSLRPLGEQYFGPGTRLTVT.